The sequence of this TCR beta chain was determined in a study of cytomegalovirus exposure and HLA in healthy donors. The PCR used 60 Vbeta and 13 Jbeta primers. This table comes from immunoSEQ multiplex PCR, and its TCRdb copy is limited to in-frame clones, with some not included. The sample spans about 130,000 clones; the ten largest clones claim less than 2.5%. With 2 bases removed from V and 5 bases from J, the gap between germline ends came to 6 bases. The CDR3 covers 12 residues. Per germline, CDR1 GTSNPN and CDR2 SVGIG (reference sequence). The source of this sequence is a woman aged 60 to 75 in good health and CMV-seronegative. The genes are TRBV30 and TRBJ2-2; D uncertain. The sample was PBMCs. The CDR3 loop reads CAWSTTTGELFF. The CDR3, as DNA: TGTGCCTGGAGTACGACAACCGGGGAGCTGTTTTTT. Together with reference TRBV30 and TRBJ2-2, the CDR3 gives the full variable domain: SQTIHQWPATLVQPVGSPLSLECTVEGTSNPNLYWYRQAAGRGLQLLFYSVGIGQISSEVPQNLSASRPQDRQFILSSKKLLLSDSGFYLCAWSTTTGELFFGEGSRLTVL.